These 4 T cell receptor beta chains were all obtained from the same sample, sequenced in a study of T cells after yellow fever vaccination. TCRdb called the 5' RACE reads again in MiXCR, with one record for every CDR3 protein. The table includes over 120,000 distinct CDR3 sequences, more than 6.5% detected once. The starting material was CD4+ T cells sorted from PBMCs, obtained 10 days after the yellow fever booster vaccination. All receptors derive from a young man who received the YFV17D yellow fever vaccine.

A few counts support this clonotype. The genes are TRBV6-5 and TRBJ1-1, with TRBD1 as a possible D gene (6 bases). Deletions cut 4 bases from V and 3 bases from J, with 12 bases between. Germline CDR1 MNHEY, CDR2 SVGAGI. The CDR3 runs 14 residues. CDR3 residues: CASSSGTSYTEAFF. CDR3 DNA sequence: TGTGCCAGCAGTTCCGGGACATCCTACACTGAAGCTTTCTTT.

The sample holds many counts of this clonotype. The J gene is TRBJ2-2, the V gene TRBV7-8; no firm D call. CDR1 is SGHVS and CDR2 is FQNEAQ in the germline V gene. The CDR3 is made up of 17 amino acids. The V gene lost 5 bases and the J gene lost 1 base, with 17 bases spanning the gap. The CDR3 nucleotides read TGTGCCAGCAGCATTACGCCAGGACGCCAGAACACCGGGGAGCTGTTTTTT. This translates into CASSITPGRQNTGELFF.

The chain combines TRBV4-1 with TRBJ2-3; TRBD2 aligns across 7 bases. Germline CDR1 MGHRA, CDR2 YSYEKL. The V segment lost 6 bases and the J segment 4 bases; nucleotides outside the gene matches: 10. This CDR3 contains 15 residues. CDR3 sequence reads: CASRIGAGFADTQYF. The DNA of the CDR3 is TGCGCCAGCAGGATCGGAGCGGGATTCGCAGATACGCAGTATTTT.

This clonotype was recorded many times. The genes are TRBV20-1 and TRBJ1-5, with a possible D match to TRBD1 (5 bases). The CDR3 has 16 amino acids. Germline V gene data show CDR1 as DFQATT and CDR2 as SNEGSKA (reference sequence). Here the CDR3 reads CSAIRQGAYSNQPQHF. In DNA, the CDR3 is TGCAGCGCAATCCGGCAAGGGGCCTATAGCAATCAGCCCCAGCATTTT.